These T cell receptor beta chains were read from a single sample in a study of cytomegalovirus exposure and HLA in healthy donors. Only in-frame clones appear in the TCRdb table, and some are missing; sequencing was by immunoSEQ multiplex PCR. Of 200,000 or so clones listed, around 85% are singletons. The sequenced material came from PBMCs. These receptors all stem from a man aged 50 or older in good health and CMV-seronegative. Both conserved end residues are part of each CDR3. Fields, in order: CDR3 DNA, CDR3 protein, V gene, D gene, CDR3 length, clone size, J gene. A D gene is named only where the DNA matches it firmly. Clone size is shown for a subset of rows, as once, few, many or a class of expanded clone.

TGCGCCAGCAGCCAAGCCGGCACTGAAGCTTTCTTT CASSQAGTEAFF TRBV4-1 . 12 . TRBJ1-1
TGTGCCAGCAGTTTAGCGAGGAGCTCCTACGAGCAGTACTTC CASSLARSSYEQYF TRBV27 . 14 . TRBJ2-7
TGTGCCAGCTCACCCGTGGACAATGCCTACGAGCAGTACTTC CASSPVDNAYEQYF TRBV18 . 14 . TRBJ2-7
TGTGCCAGCAGCTTCTCCGGGACTAGCCCCTACAATGAGCAGTTCTTC CASSFSGTSPYNEQFF TRBV7-8 TRBD2 16 few TRBJ2-1
TGTGCCAGCAGACCCCGAGGGGGTCAGGAGACCCAGTACTTC CASRPRGGQETQYF TRBV2 . 14 . TRBJ2-5
TGTGCCAGCAGTTTAGACAGGGGGACTGAAGCTTTCTTT CASSLDRGTEAFF TRBV27 TRBD1 13 . TRBJ1-1
TGTGCCAGCAGCCGGGGCGGGACTAGCGGGGGGGGCAATGAGCAGTTCTTC CASSRGGTSGGGNEQFF TRBV5-4 TRBD2 17 . TRBJ2-1
TGCGCCAGCAGCTTAGGGACAGTCAACACCGGGGAGCTGTTTTTT CASSLGTVNTGELFF TRBV5-1 TRBD1 15 . TRBJ2-2
TGTGCCAGCAGCTGGATAGGGCTAGCGGAAAAGCAGTACTTC CASSWIGLAEKQYF TRBV5-6 TRBD2 14 . TRBJ2-7
TGCGCCAGCCGTCGGGACATCCTATTTACGGAGTGGTACTTC CASRRDILFTEWYF TRBV5-1 . 14 . TRBJ2-4
TGTGCCTGGAGTGTACGGGGTCCCAACAATGAGCAGTTCTTC CAWSVRGPNNEQFF TRBV30 . 14 . TRBJ2-1
TGTGCCAGTAGTCCTCGGACAGGGACCTACGAGCAGTACTTC CASSPRTGTYEQYF TRBV19 TRBD1 14 . TRBJ2-7
TGTGCCAGCAGTGTGGGACAGATTTCCTACGAGCAGTACTTC CASSVGQISYEQYF TRBV6-1 TRBD1 14 once TRBJ2-7
TGTGCCAGCAGTTTAGAGGGACAGCCAAATCAGCCCCAGCATTTT CASSLEGQPNQPQHF TRBV27 TRBD1 15 . TRBJ1-5
TGTGCCAGTAGTGCCGGGACAGTAAATGAGCAGTTCTTC CASSAGTVNEQFF TRBV19 TRBD1 13 . TRBJ2-1
TGCGCCAGCACCCGGGACAGGGGGTCCCACGAGCAGTACTTC CASTRDRGSHEQYF TRBV10-1 TRBD1 14 . TRBJ2-7
TGTGCCAGCGAGACAGGCTCCATACGATATGGCTACACCTTC CASETGSIRYGYTF TRBV11-2 . 14 . TRBJ1-2